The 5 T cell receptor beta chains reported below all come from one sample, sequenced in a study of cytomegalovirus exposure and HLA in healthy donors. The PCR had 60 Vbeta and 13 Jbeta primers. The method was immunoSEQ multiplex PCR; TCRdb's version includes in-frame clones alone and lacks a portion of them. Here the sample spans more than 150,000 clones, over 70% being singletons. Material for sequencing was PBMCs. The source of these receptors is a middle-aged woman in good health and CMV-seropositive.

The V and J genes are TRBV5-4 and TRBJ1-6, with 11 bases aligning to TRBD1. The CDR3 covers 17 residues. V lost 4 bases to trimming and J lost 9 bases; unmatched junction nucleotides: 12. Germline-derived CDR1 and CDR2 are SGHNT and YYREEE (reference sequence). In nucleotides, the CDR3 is TGTGCCAGCAGCCCGGGGCGGACAGGGGGCTTTGGTTCACCCCTCCACTTT. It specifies CASSPGRTGGFGSPLHF.

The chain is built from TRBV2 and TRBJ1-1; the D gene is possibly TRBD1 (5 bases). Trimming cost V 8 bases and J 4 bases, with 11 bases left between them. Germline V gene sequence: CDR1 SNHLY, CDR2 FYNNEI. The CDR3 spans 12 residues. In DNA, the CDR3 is TGTGCCAGCCCCGGAAGGGGCACTGAAGCTTTCTTT. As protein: CASPGRGTEAFF. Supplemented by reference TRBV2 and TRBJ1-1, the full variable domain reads EPEVTQTPSHQVTQMGQEVILRCVPISNHLYFYWYRQILGQKVEFLVSFYNNEISEKSEIFDDQFSVERPDGSNFTLKIRSTKLEDSAMYFCASPGRGTEAFFGQGTRLTVV.

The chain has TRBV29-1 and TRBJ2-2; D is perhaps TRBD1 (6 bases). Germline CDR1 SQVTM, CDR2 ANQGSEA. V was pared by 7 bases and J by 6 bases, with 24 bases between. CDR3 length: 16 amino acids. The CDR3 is CSARVGQGISSGELFF. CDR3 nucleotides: TGCAGCGCCCGCGTCGGTCAGGGGATCAGTTCCGGGGAGCTGTTTTTT.

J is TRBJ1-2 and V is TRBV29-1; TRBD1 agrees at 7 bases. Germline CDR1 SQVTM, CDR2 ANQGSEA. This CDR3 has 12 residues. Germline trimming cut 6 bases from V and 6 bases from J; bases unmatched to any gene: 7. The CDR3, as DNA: TGCAGCGTATTACAGGGGAGCCATGGCTACACCTTC. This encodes CSVLQGSHGYTF. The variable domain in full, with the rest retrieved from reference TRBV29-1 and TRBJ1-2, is SAVISQKPSRDICQRGTSLTIQCQVDSQVTMMFWYRQQPGQSLTLIATANQGSEATYESGFVIDKFPISRPNLTFSTLTVSNMSPEDSSIYLCSVLQGSHGYTFGSGTRLTVV.

The CDR3 bases are TGTGCCAGCAGCTTGGGACGCGGGACGGCGAACACTGAAGCTTTCTTT. It is translated as CASSLGRGTANTEAFF. The chain is built from TRBV5-8 and TRBJ1-1; weak D call: TRBD1 (5 bases). This CDR3 is 16 amino acids long. Deletions cut 0 bases from V and 1 base from J, with 13 bases between. The V gene's germline CDR1 is SGHTS and CDR2 YDEGEE.